The 4 T cell receptor beta chains below come from one sample, sequenced in a study of T cell clonality in common variable immunodeficiency. Study-level points and caveats: In common variable immunodeficiency, TCR beta chains reportedly carried fewer deletions and N-nucleotide insertions.

TCRdb keeps only in-frame clones here, not all; method: immunoSEQ multiplex PCR. Singletons are absent from the sample, which has around 19,000 clones. The antigens for these receptors are not known. Sequencing was carried out using peripheral blood mononuclear cells. These receptors were obtained from a human donor with common variable immunodeficiency.

This clone showed up just a few times. The CDR3 is cut off 3 residues early in the read; its end comes from the germline J gene. The genes are TRBV7-3 and TRBJ2-3, with D possibly matching TRBD1 (6 bases). This CDR3 contains 15 residues. Germline CDR1 reads SGHTA; CDR2 reads FQGTGA. Trimming pared 3 bases from V and 0 bases from J, leaving 10 bases between. This chain's CDR3 is CASSFSGASTDTQYF. The sequenced CDR3 bases are TGTGCCAGCAGCTTTTCAGGGGCGAGCACAGATACG.

This clone has at least ten counts. The CDR3 extends 3 residues past the end of the read, so its final part is completed from the germline J gene. V gene TRBV5-1 combines with J gene TRBJ2-3, with 7 bases fitting TRBD2. V lost 1 base to trimming and J lost 0 bases; unmatched junction nucleotides: 2. The CDR3 totals 15 residues. Germline CDR1 SGHRS, CDR2 YFSETQ. The sequenced CDR3 bases are TGCGCCAGCAGCTTGAACGGGGGGAGCACAGATACG. Its protein is CASSLNGGSTDT. The whole CDR3 reads CASSLNGGSTDTQYF.

Regarding this clone: Read data end 3 residues before the CDR3 end; the end is taken from the germline J gene. The chain carries TRBV7-2 and TRBJ1-2, with D possibly being TRBD1 (6 bases). Trimming shortened V by 1 base and J by 0 bases, and 6 bases separated the two germline ends. CDR3 size: 14 residues. Germline V gene data show CDR1 as SGHTA and CDR2 as FQGNSA. Incomplete CDR3 DNA: TGTGCCAGCAGCTTAGGGACAGCTAACTATGGC. Translating it yields CASSLGTANYG. The whole CDR3 is CASSLGTANYGYTF.

This clone was counted many times. The CDR3 extends 3 residues past the end of the read, so its final part is completed from the germline J gene. V and J are TRBV20-1 and TRBJ1-1, with no clear D. Trimming pared 6 bases from V and 4 bases from J, leaving 15 bases between. The CDR3 has 13 amino acids. CDR1 and CDR2 (germline): DFQATT, SNEGSKA (reference sequence). The CDR3 loop reads CSAIVPGRTEAFF. The DNA read from the CDR3 is TGCAGTGCCATAGTCCCAGGTCGCACTGAA.